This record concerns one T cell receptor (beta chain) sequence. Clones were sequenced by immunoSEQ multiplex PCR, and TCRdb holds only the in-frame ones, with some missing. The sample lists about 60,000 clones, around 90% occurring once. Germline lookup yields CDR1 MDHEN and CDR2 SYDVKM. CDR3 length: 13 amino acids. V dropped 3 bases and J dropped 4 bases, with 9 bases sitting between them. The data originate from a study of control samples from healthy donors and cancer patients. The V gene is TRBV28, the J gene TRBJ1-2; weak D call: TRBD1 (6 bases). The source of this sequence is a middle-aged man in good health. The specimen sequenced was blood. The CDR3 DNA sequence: TGTGCCAGCAGTTTCAGGGGTTCCTATGGCTACACCTTC. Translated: CASSFRGSYGYTF.